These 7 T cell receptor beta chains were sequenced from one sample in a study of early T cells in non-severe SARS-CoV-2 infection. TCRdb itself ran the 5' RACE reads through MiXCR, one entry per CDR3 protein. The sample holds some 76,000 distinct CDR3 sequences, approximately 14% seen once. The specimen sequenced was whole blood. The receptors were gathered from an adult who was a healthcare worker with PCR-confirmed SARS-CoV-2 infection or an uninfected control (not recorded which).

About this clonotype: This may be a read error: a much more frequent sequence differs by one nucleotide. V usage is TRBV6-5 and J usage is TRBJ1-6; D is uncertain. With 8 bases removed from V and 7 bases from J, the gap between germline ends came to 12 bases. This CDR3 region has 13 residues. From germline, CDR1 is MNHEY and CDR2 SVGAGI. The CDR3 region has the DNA TGTGCCAGCGATGAGGCGCGAAATTCACCCCTCCACTTT. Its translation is CASDEARNSPLHF.

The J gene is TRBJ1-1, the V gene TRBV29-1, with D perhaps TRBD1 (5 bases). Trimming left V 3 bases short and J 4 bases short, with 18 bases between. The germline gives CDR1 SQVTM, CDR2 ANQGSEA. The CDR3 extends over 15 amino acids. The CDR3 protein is CSVEGQGWGSTEAFF. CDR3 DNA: TGCAGCGTTGAGGGGCAGGGCTGGGGTAGCACTGAAGCTTTCTTT.

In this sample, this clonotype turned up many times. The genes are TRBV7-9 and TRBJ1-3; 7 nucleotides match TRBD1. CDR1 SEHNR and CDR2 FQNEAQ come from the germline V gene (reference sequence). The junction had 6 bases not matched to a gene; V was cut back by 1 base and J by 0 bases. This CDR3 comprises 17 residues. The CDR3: CASSLVRDSLSGNTIYF. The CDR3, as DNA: TGTGCCAGCAGCTTAGTCCGGGACAGCCTCTCTGGAAACACCATATATTTT. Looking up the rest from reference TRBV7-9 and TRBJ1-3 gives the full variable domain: DTGVSQNPRHKITKRGQNVTFRCDPISEHNRLYWYRQTLGQGPEFLTYFQNEAQLEKSRLLSDRFSAERPKGSFSTLEIQRTEQGDSAMYLCASSLVRDSLSGNTIYFGEGSWLTVV.

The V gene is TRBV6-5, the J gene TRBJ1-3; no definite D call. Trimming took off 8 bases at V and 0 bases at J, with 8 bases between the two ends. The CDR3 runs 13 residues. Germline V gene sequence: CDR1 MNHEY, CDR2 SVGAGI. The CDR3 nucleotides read TGTGCCAGCTACCGGAGCTCTGGAAACACCATATATTTT. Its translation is CASYRSSGNTIYF.

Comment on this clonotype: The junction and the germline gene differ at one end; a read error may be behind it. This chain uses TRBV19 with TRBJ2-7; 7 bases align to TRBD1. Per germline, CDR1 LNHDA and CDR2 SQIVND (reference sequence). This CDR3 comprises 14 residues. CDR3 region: CVSGSWQGDAEQYF. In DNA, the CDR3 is TGTGTCAGTGGGTCCTGGCAGGGGGATGCCGAGCAGTACTTC.

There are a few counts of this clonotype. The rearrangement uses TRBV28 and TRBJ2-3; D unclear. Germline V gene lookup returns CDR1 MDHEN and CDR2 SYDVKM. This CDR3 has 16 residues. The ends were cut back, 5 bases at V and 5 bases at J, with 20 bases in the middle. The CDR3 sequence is CASSLYSTMGKDTQYF. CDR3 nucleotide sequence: TGTGCCAGCAGTCTTTATTCTACAATGGGGAAAGATACGCAGTATTTT.

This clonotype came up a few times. This CDR3 reads CASSYGRLPSLYGYTF. In DNA, the CDR3 is TGTGCCAGCAGTTATGGCCGCCTCCCCTCCCTCTATGGCTACACCTTC. The chain combines TRBV6-5 with TRBJ1-2; no reliable D call. The CDR3 covers 16 residues. With 3 bases removed from V and 4 bases from J, the gap between germline ends came to 18 bases. Germline CDR1 is MNHEY and CDR2 is SVGAGI.